Sequencing of this T cell receptor (beta chain) was carried out in a study of blood T cell repertoires in COVID-19. Study background: Whether acute or convalescent, the COVID-19 samples came from the United States, Italy and Spain. T cells, B-cell-depleted T cells, or PBMCs provided the cDNA or gDNA that served as material.

This clone was counted only a few times. Original data processing: The authors estimated nucleated cell counts from reference gene primer amplification. Generated by immunoSEQ multiplex PCR, the TCRdb table keeps only in-frame clones and is missing some. The V and J calls and clone size are taken from that table; D and trimming were inferred from the DNA. The profile shows about 260,000 clones, over 75% of them singletons. The V end was cut by 4 bases, the J end by 7 bases, with 12 bases between. The CDR3 has 13 amino acids. The sequencing input was peripheral blood. This sequence joins TRBV5-3 and TRBJ1-5; no firm D call. TRBV5-3 is classed as an ORF, of uncertain function. The sequence was obtained from a human donor in a cohort sampled during active COVID-19. The CDR3 is CARSPFSGQPQHF. CDR3 sequence (DNA): TGTGCCAGAAGCCCATTTAGCGGGCAGCCCCAGCATTTT.